This T cell receptor (beta chain) is drawn from a study of beta chain features in type 1 diabetes (dated by TCRdb to the late 2010s). Notes on the research overall: Patients and healthy donors did not differ in mean age, gender distribution, total cell number or subset yield. In the study, TCRB repertoires of sorted circulating CD4+ T cell subsets from recently diagnosed type 1 diabetes patients were compared with those of matched healthy donors. Naive and central memory subsets were obtained from all 28 donors, but regulatory and stem cell-like memory subsets were isolated from only 8 patients and about eight healthy donors. A total of 85 million to 140 million sorted cells were examined across all samples, and a strong correlation was observed between cell number per subset and RNA yield. Overall study outcomes, separate from this receptor: Sequencing cDNA rather than genomic DNA could over-represent highly expressing activated cells, although activation and CD3 levels did not differ between groups. Naive, central memory and regulatory TCRB repertoires appeared to be more similar among patients than among healthy donors. PCR may preferentially amplify shorter templates, but because patient and control samples were amplified and corrected together, any resulting skew would affect both groups equally. In all four CD4+ subsets, TCRB CDR3 length was moderately but significantly shorter in type 1 diabetes patients. At VDJ recombination sites, patients with type 1 diabetes made fewer insertions and deleted more nucleotides, a pattern implying thymic rearrangement abnormalities. HLA sub-analyses involved small numbers of individuals, so any influence of HLA type on TCRB rearrangement remained unresolved.

The entire isolated RNA was reverse transcribed using the High Capacity cDNA Reverse Transcription Kit, and thus expressed TCRB transcripts were sequenced. Deep immunoSEQ sequencing was applied to naive, central memory and regulatory T cell samples, giving an average of around 3.8 million total reads per sample. Sorted cells were lysed in RLT buffer, and RNA was extracted using DNase-treated RNeasy Micro or Mini kits according to cell number. To prevent cross-contamination, each cell subset was processed individually, whereas patient and healthy donor samples were processed jointly. The immunoSEQ multiplex PCR was used to amplify TCRB sequences from cDNA, generating 87-bp fragments that spanned the CDR3 region. The amplicons were sequenced using the Illumina HiSeq platform. Processing in the source paper ran as follows. PCR bias was corrected computationally using synthetic template baselines, and reads within Hamming distance 2 were collapsed, with unmergeable singletons discarded. Reads were aligned against IMGT to assign V, D and J genes, CDR3 length and insertions or deletions at six rearrangement sites. Within each subset, clonotype counts were normalized to sorted cell number, after which true diversity and Gini coefficients were computed with the tcR R package. The overlap coefficient, calculated on TCRB nucleotide sequences, was used to measure repertoire sharing. Imported from immuneACCESS, the table was reduced by TCRdb to in-frame sequences with V and J called. These copies leave out some clones; in studies compared against another copy, an unresolved V gene accounts for under half, and the cause of the remainder is not known. That table supplies the V and J calls and clone size; D and trimming were determined from the DNA. For this sample there are roughly 130,000 clones; less than 20% appear just once. The ten largest clonotypes hold approximately 2.2% of the sample.

A single peripheral blood draw of approximately 120 mL on average was collected from each donor into heparinised tubes. Naive, central memory, regulatory and stem cell-like memory CD4+ T cells were sorted on a BD FACSAria II using a panel including CD45RO, CCR7, CD25, CD127, CD95 and CD27. Every sorted population had a purity above 98%. PBMCs were isolated right away by Lymphoprep density gradient centrifugation and were stained directly, without culture. Samples were stained and sorted in pairs, with one healthy donor and one patient per experiment, so that batch effects were minimized. The junction carries 12 bases between V and J, which are trimmed by 5 bases and 5 bases respectively. The germline V gene supplies CDR1 ENHRY and CDR2 SYGVKD. The CDR3 runs 13 amino acids, cysteine and phenylalanine included. Only the CDR3 DNA is retained, 39 bases long and in frame from the first base. This clone occurred a few times. Its antigen specificity is not known. There are no base qualities to consult, and no much larger clone falls within one base.

The sequenced sample consisted of central memory CD4+ T cells from blood. This sequence was found in a man under 40 with type 1 diabetes. This receptor chain uses TRBV10-3 and TRBJ2-5, with a weak D call of TRBD1 (6 bases match). The sequenced DNA: TGTGCCATCAGTACCCAGCAGGGGGAGACCCAGTACTTC. This sequence encodes CAISTQQGETQYF.